These 9 T cell receptor beta chains came from one sample sequenced in a study of T cells expressing NK-cell markers (TCRdb year 2020). The library was built by means of 5' RACE. TCRdb shows the sequencer as Illumina HiSeq 2000. Reprocessed by TCRdb, the reads give a single entry per CDR3 protein sequence, without DNA. The sample's table covers 350,000 to 400,000 distinct CDR3 sequences. Of the sample, around 10% falls within the top ten clones. Sequencing used blood T cells: a sorted CD56 or NKG2C T cell subset, CD4+ or CD8+ T cells, or bulk PBMC T cells (not recorded which). The receptors originated from a woman aged 50 to 60 in good health. Donor details come from another sample of the same person, matched by shared clones.

The rearrangement uses TRBV25-1 and TRBJ1-2; there is no DNA to check the TCRdb D call of TRBD1. The CDR3 is 15 amino acids. The V gene's germline CDR1 is MGHDK and CDR2 SYGVNS. CDR3 in amino acids: CASSAGTGEVYGYTF.

The chain links TRBV7-9 to TRBJ2-5. Germline V gene lookup returns CDR1 SEHNR and CDR2 FQNEAQ (reference sequence). The CDR3 sequence is 14 residues long. The CDR3 sequence: CASSLVTIQETQYF.

The chain recombines TRBV5-1 with TRBJ2-5; as DNA is missing, the TRBD1 call by TCRdb cannot be tested. Germline V lookup: CDR1 SGHRS, CDR2 YFSETQ. This CDR3 has 16 amino acids. This chain's CDR3 is CASSVGGSEGQETQYF.

The chain uses TRBV20-1 and TRBJ2-5; TCRdb gives TRBD2 as the D gene, but with no DNA this cannot be confirmed. This CDR3 spans 13 amino acids. CDR1 is DFQATT, CDR2 SNEGSKA, per germline (reference sequence). The CDR3 is CSAAPGGLETQYF.

The J gene is TRBJ2-5, the V gene TRBV9; TCRdb selects TRBD1, and the lack of DNA leaves this call unchecked. Germline CDR1 is SGDLS and CDR2 is YYNGEE. CDR3 length: 17 amino acids. CDR3 sequence reads: CASSVAVGGRDQETQYF.

The chain has TRBV30 and TRBJ1-3; the D call of TRBD1 rests on TCRdb alone, since no DNA is present to check it. The CDR3 loop spans 15 amino acids. Germline V gives CDR1 GTSNPN, CDR2 SVGIG (reference sequence). CDR3 loop: CAWSRDSGSGNTIYF.

This sequence joins TRBV4-2 and TRBJ1-4; TCRdb designates TRBD1, a call that cannot be tested without DNA. The CDR3 length is 17 residues. The V gene's germline CDR1 is LGHNA and CDR2 YNFKEQ. Here the CDR3 reads CASSHYQSGTANEKLFF.

V usage is TRBV11-2 and J usage is TRBJ2-1; the TRBD1 assignment by TCRdb is unverifiable without DNA. This CDR3 has 15 residues. Germline CDR1 reads SGHAT; CDR2 reads FQNNGV. CDR3 in amino acids: CASSPLDRGDNEQFF.

The rearrangement joins TRBV12-3 or TRBV12-4 to TRBJ1-6; TCRdb indicates TRBD1, and absent DNA this call remains unverified. This CDR3 contains 14 residues. The CDR3 here is CASTVGVGSAPLHF.